A selection of T cell receptor beta chains follows, all from one sample in a study of blood T cell repertoires in COVID-19. The method was immunoSEQ multiplex PCR; TCRdb's version includes in-frame clones alone and lacks a portion of them. This sample has tens of thousands of clones, with around three quarters found just once. The sequencing sample was made of peripheral blood. These receptor sequences come from a man aged 70 or older with acute or convalescent COVID-19. Each CDR3 is given with its conserved first and last residue. D genes are given only for firm matches. Expanded clones get a size class; other rows say once, few or many, or leave the size out.

size: -
length: 16
D: TRBD1
J: TRBJ1-2
V: TRBV27
DNA: TGTGCCAGCAGTTCAAGAAAGGGACAGTATAACTATGGCTACACCTTC
CDR3: CASSSRKGQYNYGYTF

size: -
length: 16
D: TRBD1
J: TRBJ2-3
V: TRBV10-3
DNA: TGTGCCATCAGTGACCCCGGGACAGGGGGGACAGATACGCAGTATTTT
CDR3: CAISDPGTGGTDTQYF

size: -
length: 14
D: -
J: TRBJ1-6
V: TRBV6-5
DNA: TGTGCCAGCAGCGACCGGGTCTATAATTCACCCCTCCACTTT
CDR3: CASSDRVYNSPLHF

size: -
length: 12
D: -
J: TRBJ2-2
V: TRBV9
DNA: TGTGCCAGCAGCGGCGAGGGCGGGGAGCTGTTTTTT
CDR3: CASSGEGGELFF

size: -
length: 15
D: -
J: TRBJ2-5
V: TRBV18
DNA: TGTGCCAGCTCACCACCCAAGGGAGTGGGAGAGACCCAGTACTTC
CDR3: CASSPPKGVGETQYF

size: -
length: 16
D: -
J: TRBJ1-5
V: TRBV7-6
DNA: TGTGCCAGCAGCTTAGTCCCAGGAGGGGGCAATCAGCCCCAGCATTTT
CDR3: CASSLVPGGGNQPQHF

size: -
length: 17
D: TRBD1
J: TRBJ2-3
V: TRBV4-1
DNA: TGCGCCAGCAGCCAAGTTCCCCGGGACAGATATCGGTCTACGCAGTATTTT
CDR3: CASSQVPRDRYRSTQYF

size: -
length: 14
D: -
J: TRBJ1-1
V: TRBV28
DNA: TGTGCCAGCAGTAACGACCCGACGGGGGAAGAAGCTTTCTTT
CDR3: CASSNDPTGEEAFF

size: -
length: 15
D: -
J: TRBJ2-2
V: TRBV4-1
DNA: TGCGCCAGCAGCCACAATAAGGGGGACACCGGGGAGCTGTTTTTT
CDR3: CASSHNKGDTGELFF

size: few
length: 17
D: TRBD1
J: TRBJ2-7
V: TRBV28
DNA: TGTGCCAGCAGTGGCGGGACAGGGGGCTTATGGGGCTACGAGCAGTACTTC
CDR3: CASSGGTGGLWGYEQYF

size: -
length: 14
D: -
J: TRBJ1-6
V: TRBV3-1/TRBV3-2
DNA: TGTGCCAGCAGCCTAGCACATTCCGATTCACCCCTCCACTTT
CDR3: CASSLAHSDSPLHF

size: -
length: 20
D: TRBD1
J: TRBJ1-5
V: TRBV27
DNA: TGTGCCAGCAGTTCAACCGGGACAGGGGGTCTGTCTTCGTACAATCAGCCCCAGCATTTT
CDR3: CASSSTGTGGLSSYNQPQHF

size: -
length: 15
D: -
J: TRBJ2-2
V: TRBV19
DNA: TGTGCCAGTACCTTGACGTCAGGGTCCCACGGGGAGCTGTTTTTT
CDR3: CASTLTSGSHGELFF

size: -
length: 14
D: -
J: TRBJ1-2
V: TRBV18
DNA: TGTGCCAGCTCACCGGGACTTCTGAACTATGGCTACACCTTC
CDR3: CASSPGLLNYGYTF

size: -
length: 11
D: -
J: TRBJ2-1
V: TRBV5-4
DNA: TGTGCCAGCAGCTGGGGAGCTGAGCAGTTCTTC
CDR3: CASSWGAEQFF

size: -
length: 15
D: TRBD1
J: TRBJ1-1
V: TRBV7-9
DNA: TGTGCCAGCAGCGTTCCCGGACAGGGGAGAACTGAAGCTTTCTTT
CDR3: CASSVPGQGRTEAFF

size: -
length: 17
D: -
J: TRBJ1-5
V: TRBV2
DNA: TGTGCCAGCAGGGACCCCGGGACGGACTATAGCAATCAGCCCCAGCATTTT
CDR3: CASRDPGTDYSNQPQHF

size: -
length: 14
D: -
J: TRBJ1-1
V: TRBV5-4
DNA: TGTGCCAGCAGTCCCGGGGGGGCGAACACTGAAGCTTTCTTT
CDR3: CASSPGGANTEAFF

size: -
length: 15
D: TRBD1
J: TRBJ1-1
V: TRBV30
DNA: TGTGCCTGGAGTGTAGACAGGGGAATCAACACTGAAGCTTTCTTT
CDR3: CAWSVDRGINTEAFF

size: -
length: 15
D: TRBD1
J: TRBJ1-2
V: TRBV7-9
DNA: TGTGCCAGCAGCAGCCGGACAGGGGGCATCTATGGCTACACCTTC
CDR3: CASSSRTGGIYGYTF

size: -
length: 17
D: TRBD1
J: TRBJ2-7
V: TRBV5-1
DNA: TGCGCCAGCAGCTTGATAGGACAGGGGGCGAAATCTTACGAGCAGTACTTC
CDR3: CASSLIGQGAKSYEQYF

size: -
length: 12
D: -
J: TRBJ2-2
V: TRBV29-1
DNA: TGCAGCCTACTTACCGACACCGGGGAGCTGTTTTTT
CDR3: CSLLTDTGELFF

size: -
length: 17
D: -
J: TRBJ2-7
V: TRBV21-1
DNA: TGTGCCAGCAGCAACTCTTCGCGGGTACTAGCGGCCTACGAGCAGTACTTC
CDR3: CASSNSSRVLAAYEQYF

size: -
length: 15
D: -
J: TRBJ1-1
V: TRBV7-9
DNA: TGTGCCAGCAGCTTAGAAGGGGTTAGGGGCACTGAAGCTTTCTTT
CDR3: CASSLEGVRGTEAFF

size: -
length: 16
D: TRBD1
J: TRBJ1-6
V: TRBV5-4
DNA: TGTGCCAGCAGCACTACGACAGGGGGCCGGAATTCACCCCTCCACTTT
CDR3: CASSTTTGGRNSPLHF

size: -
length: 15
D: -
J: TRBJ1-2
V: TRBV11-2
DNA: TGTGCCAGCAGCCCCACCGCCGCGACAGCCTATGGCTACACCTTC
CDR3: CASSPTAATAYGYTF

size: -
length: 14
D: TRBD1
J: TRBJ2-7
V: TRBV5-6
DNA: TGTGCCAGCAGCTTGGTGACAGGGGCCTACGAGCAGTACTTC
CDR3: CASSLVTGAYEQYF

size: -
length: 14
D: TRBD1
J: TRBJ1-2
V: TRBV19
DNA: TGTGCCAGTACCCCGGACAGGACCCACTATGGCTACACCTTC
CDR3: CASTPDRTHYGYTF

size: -
length: 16
D: TRBD2
J: TRBJ2-2
V: TRBV7-6
DNA: TGTGCCAGCAGCCTCTCCGGGAGGACTAACACCGGGGAGCTGTTTTTT
CDR3: CASSLSGRTNTGELFF